This T cell receptor beta chain appears in the sequencing data of a study of T cell responses to AZD1222 COVID-19 vaccine. The germline V gene has CDR1 SGHDT and CDR2 YYEEEE. The CDR3 is made up of 14 amino acids. Trimming shortened V by 4 bases and J by 3 bases, and 14 bases separated the two germline ends. The assay was immunoSEQ multiplex PCR, and TCRdb's table has in-frame clones only and misses some. The table records 150,000 to 200,000 clones, around 88% of them present only once. The specimen comprised peripheral blood, sampled 28 days after the second AZD1222 dose. The clonotype originates from an adult who received the AZD1222 COVID-19 vaccine. The chain employs TRBV5-6 and TRBJ2-7; no clear D gene. CDR3 amino acids: CASSAMGSRYEQYF. CDR3 nucleotides: TGTGCCAGCAGCGCTATGGGATCACGCTACGAGCAGTACTTC.